Listed below are T cell receptor beta chains from one sample, sequenced in a study of T cell responses to AZD1222 COVID-19 vaccine. Produced via immunoSEQ multiplex PCR; TCRdb's table is partial and in-frame only. The table shows about 160,000 clones, with around nine tenths occurring only once. The starting material was peripheral blood, obtained on day 0 of AZD1222 vaccination. The source is an adult in good health. Both conserved end residues are part of each CDR3. D genes are given only for firm matches. The size field is filled for only some rows; it gives once, few, many or a size class.

DNA: TGCGCCAGCAGCCACCAAAATAGGAACACTGAAGCTTTCTTT
CDR3: CASSHQNRNTEAFF
J: TRBJ1-1
D: .
V: TRBV4-3
size: .

DNA: TGTGCCAGCAGTGACTCGAGGACTAGCGGGAGGACAGATACGCAGTATTTT
CDR3: CASSDSRTSGRTDTQYF
J: TRBJ2-3
D: TRBD2
V: TRBV6-4
size: .

DNA: TGCGCCAGCAGCTTCGTTACAGGGCCGGAGGGAGGCTACACCTTC
CDR3: CASSFVTGPEGGYTF
J: TRBJ1-2
D: .
V: TRBV5-1
size: few

DNA: TGTGCCAGCAGCCCCTCGTCTAATCCTAGCACAGATACGCAGTATTTT
CDR3: CASSPSSNPSTDTQYF
J: TRBJ2-3
D: .
V: TRBV7-9
size: .

DNA: TGTGCCAGCACCGGCGGTAGGGACAGGGGAACCGAGCAGTACTTC
CDR3: CASTGGRDRGTEQYF
J: TRBJ2-7
D: TRBD1
V: TRBV2
size: .

DNA: TGCGCCAGCAGCCAAGATCAGGACACTTCGAACACTGAAGCTTTCTTT
CDR3: CASSQDQDTSNTEAFF
J: TRBJ1-1
D: .
V: TRBV4-3
size: .

DNA: TGTGCCAGCAGCGACTATGGAGAGCGGGCCCTCCACTTT
CDR3: CASSDYGERALHF
J: TRBJ1-6
D: .
V: TRBV5-8
size: .

DNA: TGTGCCAGCAGCCGTTCGACAGGGAACTATGGCTACACCTTC
CDR3: CASSRSTGNYGYTF
J: TRBJ1-2
D: TRBD1
V: TRBV28
size: .

DNA: TGTGCCAGCAGCCAAGGGGACAGACGCAATCAGCCCCAGCATTTT
CDR3: CASSQGDRRNQPQHF
J: TRBJ1-5
D: TRBD1
V: TRBV6-2/TRBV6-3
size: .

DNA: TGTGCCAGCAGCTTAGCGGTGGGATGGCCCTACAATGAGCAGTTCTTC
CDR3: CASSLAVGWPYNEQFF
J: TRBJ2-1
D: .
V: TRBV7-2
size: .

DNA: TGTGCCAGCAGCTTCGCGGGGGGGGGCCTGGATACGCAGTATTTT
CDR3: CASSFAGGGLDTQYF
J: TRBJ2-3
D: TRBD2
V: TRBV7-2
size: .

DNA: TGTGCCAGCAGTCCTCCCCCCTACAATGAGCAGTTCTTC
CDR3: CASSPPPYNEQFF
J: TRBJ2-1
D: .
V: TRBV27
size: .

DNA: TGTGCCACCAAACAGAGCTCTGGAAACACCATATATTTT
CDR3: CATKQSSGNTIYF
J: TRBJ1-3
D: .
V: TRBV28
size: .

DNA: TGTGCCAGCAGTTACCCAGTTACTAGTAGGAGCACAGATACGCAGTATTTT
CDR3: CASSYPVTSRSTDTQYF
J: TRBJ2-3
D: .
V: TRBV6-2/TRBV6-3
size: .

DNA: TGTGCCAGCAGCGATCCCGGACTGAACTCTGGAAACACCATATATTTT
CDR3: CASSDPGLNSGNTIYF
J: TRBJ1-3
D: .
V: TRBV5-5
size: .

DNA: TGTGCCAGCAGTCCCCGGACAGGGGAGTTAACTGAAGCTTTCTTT
CDR3: CASSPRTGELTEAFF
J: TRBJ1-1
D: TRBD1
V: TRBV27
size: .

DNA: TGTGCCAGCACCCCCCGAGGCTCTGAAGCTTTCTTT
CDR3: CASTPRGSEAFF
J: TRBJ1-1
D: .
V: TRBV7-9
size: .

DNA: TGTGCCAGCAGTGGGACTAGCGGGGAATCCTACAATGAGCAGTTCTTC
CDR3: CASSGTSGESYNEQFF
J: TRBJ2-1
D: TRBD2
V: TRBV25-1
size: .

DNA: TGTGCCAGCCGAATCCAGAAGGGGGCAGATACGCAGTATTTT
CDR3: CASRIQKGADTQYF
J: TRBJ2-3
D: .
V: TRBV2
size: .

DNA: TGTGCCAGTAGTATAGACGGGACAGGGGTCCAGCCCCAGCATTTT
CDR3: CASSIDGTGVQPQHF
J: TRBJ1-5
D: TRBD1
V: TRBV19
size: .

DNA: TGTGCCAGCACCCTCCCGTCCGGGACTCCTAGGGCTAACTATGGCTACACCTTC
CDR3: CASTLPSGTPRANYGYTF
J: TRBJ1-2
D: .
V: TRBV27
size: .

DNA: TGTGCCAGCAGCCCACAGGGGGGGAATTCACCCCTCCACTTT
CDR3: CASSPQGGNSPLHF
J: TRBJ1-6
D: TRBD1
V: TRBV3-1/TRBV3-2
size: .

DNA: TGTGCCAGCAGGGGGGACGGTTATTACGAGCAGTACTTC
CDR3: CASRGDGYYEQYF
J: TRBJ2-7
D: .
V: TRBV2
size: .

DNA: TGTGCCAGCAGCTTTACATCCGGGGAGCTGTTTTTT
CDR3: CASSFTSGELFF
J: TRBJ2-2
D: .
V: TRBV7-2
size: .

DNA: TGTGCCAGCAGCGCAGACGACAGCCCCTCAGAGCAGTACTTC
CDR3: CASSADDSPSEQYF
J: TRBJ2-7
D: .
V: TRBV9
size: .

DNA: TGCGCCAGCAGCCCCACCGTCGGGGGCCGCTCCTACGAGCAGTACTTC
CDR3: CASSPTVGGRSYEQYF
J: TRBJ2-7
D: .
V: TRBV5-1
size: .

DNA: TGTGCCAGCAGTCCGACAGGGGAAGAGACCCAGTACTTC
CDR3: CASSPTGEETQYF
J: TRBJ2-5
D: TRBD1
V: TRBV12-3/TRBV12-4
size: .

DNA: TGTGCCAGCAGTGGACGGGAACACACTGAAGCTTTCTTT
CDR3: CASSGREHTEAFF
J: TRBJ1-1
D: .
V: TRBV25-1
size: .

DNA: TGTGCCAGCAGCTTAGGGGCACTAGCGGGAGGGCAGTACTTC
CDR3: CASSLGALAGGQYF
J: TRBJ2-7
D: TRBD2
V: TRBV7-8
size: .

DNA: TGTGCCACCAGTGATACCCGACAGGGAGCCTACGAGCAGTACTTC
CDR3: CATSDTRQGAYEQYF
J: TRBJ2-7
D: TRBD1
V: TRBV24-1
size: once

DNA: TGTGCCAGTAGTATAGGGGGTGGGATTGAGAGAGATGGCTACACCTTC
CDR3: CASSIGGGIERDGYTF
J: TRBJ1-2
D: .
V: TRBV19
size: once

DNA: TGTGCCAGCAGTGAGGGGGGCTACTACGAGCAGTACTTC
CDR3: CASSEGGYYEQYF
J: TRBJ2-7
D: .
V: TRBV12-3/TRBV12-4
size: .

DNA: .
CDR3: CASSSSGGSYEQYF
J: TRBJ2-7
D: .
V: TRBV28
size: .

DNA: TGCAGCGTGTACAGGGGGCAGGTCACTGAAGCTTTCTTT
CDR3: CSVYRGQVTEAFF
J: TRBJ1-1
D: TRBD1
V: TRBV29-1
size: .

DNA: TGTGCCAGCGGTGCAGCGGGAGGGCCTTGGAGTGAGCAGTTCTTC
CDR3: CASGAAGGPWSEQFF
J: TRBJ2-1
D: TRBD2
V: TRBV28
size: .

DNA: TGTGCCAGCAGCTTATCCGGGGGCTACGAGCAGTACTTC
CDR3: CASSLSGGYEQYF
J: TRBJ2-7
D: .
V: TRBV7-3
size: .

DNA: TGTGCCAGCAGCTTCGGGACAGAACTTTTAAGTGGCACCGGGGAGCTGTTTTTT
CDR3: CASSFGTELLSGTGELFF
J: TRBJ2-2
D: TRBD1
V: TRBV7-8
size: .

DNA: TGTGCCAGCAGCCAAGCTGGGACAGGGAACACTGAAGCTTTCTTT
CDR3: CASSQAGTGNTEAFF
J: TRBJ1-1
D: TRBD1
V: TRBV4-2
size: .

DNA: TGCGCCAGCAGCCTAAGTAACAGACAGGGGAACAATTCACCCCTCCACTTT
CDR3: CASSLSNRQGNNSPLHF
J: TRBJ1-6
D: TRBD1
V: TRBV4-1
size: once

DNA: TGTGCCAGCAGTGAGCTCCGGCTCACCGGGGAGCTGTTTTTT
CDR3: CASSELRLTGELFF
J: TRBJ2-2
D: .
V: TRBV6-1
size: .

DNA: TGTGCCACCAGATACAGGGTCGGGTCCGGGGAGCTGTTTTTT
CDR3: CATRYRVGSGELFF
J: TRBJ2-2
D: .
V: TRBV15
size: .

DNA: TGTGCCACCTCCGGAGGGGTTAACTATGGCTACACCTTC
CDR3: CATSGGVNYGYTF
J: TRBJ1-2
D: .
V: TRBV24-1
size: .

DNA: TGCGCCAGCAGCTTGGCGGCCCAGGGGGGATCATCTAACTATGGCTACACCTTC
CDR3: CASSLAAQGGSSNYGYTF
J: TRBJ1-2
D: TRBD1
V: TRBV5-1
size: .

DNA: TGTGCCAGCAGCTTAATGGACAGGGTAGGCTACACCTTC
CDR3: CASSLMDRVGYTF
J: TRBJ1-2
D: TRBD1
V: TRBV7-2
size: .

DNA: TGTGCCAGCAGTCAAAACAGGAATGAAAAACTGTTTTTT
CDR3: CASSQNRNEKLFF
J: TRBJ1-4
D: .
V: TRBV2
size: few

DNA: TGTGCCAGCAGCTTAGGGACTAGCGGGAGGATGTTTGCAGGTACGCAGTATTTT
CDR3: CASSLGTSGRMFAGTQYF
J: TRBJ2-3
D: TRBD2
V: TRBV7-9
size: .

DNA: TGTGCCAGCAGTTCCCCGGAAGGTACCGGGGAGCTGTTTTTT
CDR3: CASSSPEGTGELFF
J: TRBJ2-2
D: .
V: TRBV6-2/TRBV6-3
size: .

DNA: TGTGCCAGCAGCTTAGCCGCGGGAGACAATCAGCCCCAGCATTTT
CDR3: CASSLAAGDNQPQHF
J: TRBJ1-5
D: .
V: TRBV11-1
size: .

DNA: TGTGCCAGCAGCTTAGTCTGGGGAGGGGAGCGCGAAGCTTTCTTT
CDR3: CASSLVWGGEREAFF
J: TRBJ1-1
D: .
V: TRBV7-2
size: .

DNA: TGTGCCAGCAGCGTAGGGGACTGGACGAACACCGGGGAGCTGTTTTTT
CDR3: CASSVGDWTNTGELFF
J: TRBJ2-2
D: .
V: TRBV9
size: few

DNA: TGTGCCAGTAAGGAGGGGTTTTCTGGAAACACCATATATTTT
CDR3: CASKEGFSGNTIYF
J: TRBJ1-3
D: .
V: TRBV19
size: .

DNA: TGTGCCAGCAGCCATTTACAGCTGGCTAGCACAGATACGCAGTATTTT
CDR3: CASSHLQLASTDTQYF
J: TRBJ2-3
D: .
V: TRBV5-6
size: .

DNA: TGTGCCAGCAGTTTATCGGAATCCAGGGTGAATGAAAAACTGTTTTTT
CDR3: CASSLSESRVNEKLFF
J: TRBJ1-4
D: .
V: TRBV28
size: .

DNA: TGTGCCAGCAGCTTTCAAAGGGGTAATAATTCACCCCTCCACTTT
CDR3: CASSFQRGNNSPLHF
J: TRBJ1-6
D: .
V: TRBV5-5
size: .

DNA: TGTGCCAGCAGCTTGGTGACAGGGGGTCAAGAGACCCAGTACTTC
CDR3: CASSLVTGGQETQYF
J: TRBJ2-5
D: TRBD1
V: TRBV5-6
size: .

DNA: TGTGCCACCAGCAGAGGAAGCACTGAAGCTTTCTTT
CDR3: CATSRGSTEAFF
J: TRBJ1-1
D: .
V: TRBV15
size: .